These 32 T cell receptor beta chains originate from one sample sequenced in a study of shared clonotypes between healthy human individuals. CD8 cells regarded as naive lacked CD45RO, were positively chosen for CCR7, and omitted terminally differentiated effector memory CD45RA+ cells. The assay was immunoSEQ multiplex PCR, and TCRdb's table has in-frame clones only and misses some. The sample has some 2 million clones; less than 95% are singletons. The sequenced material came from naive CD8+ T cells sorted from blood. The source of these receptors is a man aged 18 to 30 in good health.

The chain is built from TRBV27 and TRBJ1-4, with a possible D match to TRBD1 (5 bases). The CDR3 is 15 amino acids. The V and J ends lost 1 base and 8 bases respectively, with 14 bases between them. CDR1 is MNHEY and CDR2 is SMNVEV in the germline V gene (reference sequence). The CDR3 coding sequence is TGTGCCAGCAGTTTATGGGCTGGGGCCGGAGAAAAACTGTTTTTT. Its protein product is CASSLWAGAGEKLFF. Full variable domain (outside the CDR3, taken from reference TRBV27 and TRBJ1-4): EAQVTQNPRYLITVTGKKLTVTCSQNMNHEYMSWYRQDPGLGLRQIYYSMNVEVTDKGDVPEGYKVSRKEKRNFPLILESPSPNQTSLYFCASSLWAGAGEKLFFGSGTQLSVL.

V is TRBV18 and J is TRBJ2-1, with a weak D call TRBD2 (6 bases). With 0 bases removed from V and 5 bases from J, the gap between germline ends came to 11 bases. Germline CDR1 and CDR2: KGHSH and LQKENI. This CDR3 spans 15 amino acids. This chain's CDR3 is CASSPPEGKDNEQFF. CDR3 in DNA: TGTGCCAGCTCACCACCGGAGGGCAAGGACAATGAGCAGTTCTTC.

The J gene is TRBJ2-1, the V gene TRBV9; 12 bases are shared with TRBD2. Losses at the gene ends were 0 bases for V and 8 bases for J; bases not matched to a gene: 9. The CDR3 spans 17 residues. The V gene's germline CDR1 is SGDLS and CDR2 YYNGEE. The CDR3 DNA follows: TGTGCCAGCAGCGTAGAGGGGACTAGCGGGCTCTCGGATGAGCAGTTCTTC. It encodes CASSVEGTSGLSDEQFF.

The chain carries TRBV30 and TRBJ2-7; 9 bases agree with TRBD1. This CDR3 comprises 13 residues. The germline V gene has CDR1 GTSNPN and CDR2 SVGIG (reference sequence). Trimming cost V 5 bases and J 3 bases; bases outside gene matches: 5. CDR3 amino acids: CAWAGQGGYEQYF. DNA for the CDR3: TGTGCCTGGGCGGGACAGGGAGGCTACGAGCAGTACTTC.

This chain joins TRBV25-1 and TRBJ2-7; TRBD1 matches 10 bases. The J segment lost 5 bases and the V segment lost 2 bases, leaving 6 bases of the junction unmatched. Per the germline V gene, CDR1 is MGHDK and CDR2 is SYGVNS. This CDR3 contains 15 residues. The CDR3 DNA sequence: TGTGCCAGCAGTGAAAGACAGGGGGCAGTCGACGAGCAGTACTTC. Its protein product is CASSERQGAVDEQYF.

The chain joins TRBV27 to TRBJ1-1, with D maybe TRBD1 (5 bases). The germline V and J ends were trimmed by 6 bases and 0 bases, with 26 bases remaining between them. Germline V gene data show CDR1 as MNHEY and CDR2 as SMNVEV (reference sequence). CDR3 length: 19 residues. The CDR3 loop is CASSHFPNSGRTMNTEAFF. The CDR3 bases are TGTGCCAGCAGCCACTTTCCCAATTCAGGGAGAACAATGAACACTGAAGCTTTCTTT.

The V gene is TRBV27, the J gene TRBJ2-7; 10 bases align to TRBD2. Germline V lookup: CDR1 MNHEY, CDR2 SMNVEV (reference sequence). V shed 5 bases and J 2 bases; nucleotides not matched to a gene: 6. This CDR3 has 15 amino acids. The CDR3 spells CASSPGLAIAYEQYF. Here the CDR3 DNA reads TGTGCCAGCAGTCCGGGACTAGCGATCGCCTACGAGCAGTACTTC.

The chain couples TRBV4-1 to TRBJ2-7; D might be TRBD2 (6 bases). V was cut by 1 base and J by 2 bases, with 12 bases left in between. Germline assignment: CDR1 MGHRA and CDR2 YSYEKL. The CDR3 runs 15 residues. As DNA, the CDR3 is TGCGCCAGCAGCCAAGCCCCGGGGGAGACCTACGAGCAGTACTTC. As protein: CASSQAPGETYEQYF.

V is TRBV29-1 and J is TRBJ1-2, with 7 nucleotides matching TRBD1. The length of the CDR3 is 12 residues. The germline V gene has CDR1 SQVTM and CDR2 ANQGSEA. Trimming at V came to 6 bases and at J to 5 bases, leaving 6 bases not matched to a gene. The CDR3 sequence is CSVALTGYGYTF. The CDR3 DNA sequence: TGCAGCGTGGCCCTGACAGGGTATGGCTACACCTTC.

The chain links TRBV28 to TRBJ2-7, with a weak D call TRBD2 (5 bases). Trimming removed 5 bases at V and 1 base at J, with 15 bases between. Germline V lookup: CDR1 MDHEN, CDR2 SYDVKM. This CDR3 region has 15 residues. CDR3 nucleotide sequence: TGTGCCAGCAGTCTTCGAGGGCTGAGATCCTACGAGCAGTACTTC. This sequence encodes CASSLRGLRSYEQYF.

The chain has TRBV11-2 and TRBJ1-1; D is unresolved. There are 14 residues in the CDR3. Trimming shortened V by 1 base and J by 3 bases, and 9 bases separated the two germline ends. Looked up from germline, CDR1 is SGHAT and CDR2 is FQNNGV. For the CDR3, the DNA is TGTGCCAGCAGCTTAGGCAGCAGACACACTGAAGCTTTCTTT. It is translated as CASSLGSRHTEAFF.

The chain employs TRBV5-1 and TRBJ2-2; D remains ambiguous. The germline V gene encodes CDR1 SGHRS and CDR2 YFSETQ. The CDR3 spans 14 residues. V gave up 0 bases and J gave up 4 bases, with 7 bases separating them. In DNA form, the CDR3 reads TGCGCCAGCAGCTTGGTAGTGGTCACCGGGGAGCTGTTTTTT. Protein sequence: CASSLVVVTGELFF.

V is TRBV4-2 and J is TRBJ1-1, with D hard to call. Trimming removed 0 bases from V and 9 bases from J, with 29 bases in between. Germline V gene sequence: CDR1 LGHNA, CDR2 YNFKEQ. The CDR3 is made up of 19 amino acids. The DNA for the CDR3 is TGTGCCAGCAGCCAAGATGAAACTGTGAACACTGAAGCTTTCATTCAAGCTTTCTTT. Translating gives CASSQDETVNTEAFIQAFF.

The chain is built from TRBV5-4 and TRBJ2-1; 8 bases are a match to TRBD2. The germline gives CDR1 SGHNT, CDR2 YYREEE (reference sequence). Trimming cost V 2 bases and J 9 bases; bases outside gene matches: 7. The CDR3 spans 14 residues. As DNA, the CDR3 is TGTGCCAGCAGCTTAAATCTAGCGGGTGCTGAGCAGTTCTTC. It encodes CASSLNLAGAEQFF.

About this clone itself: This same CDR3 is encoded by further DNA sequences in the sample. This rearrangement joins TRBV5-1 to TRBJ2-1; D gene uncertain. In germline, CDR1 is SGHRS, CDR2 YFSETQ. This CDR3 spans 13 amino acids. The V end was cut by 0 bases, the J end by 4 bases, with 5 bases between. The CDR3: CASSLDSYNEQFF. The CDR3 DNA sequence: TGCGCCAGCAGCTTGGACAGTTACAATGAGCAGTTCTTC.

The J gene is TRBJ2-1, the V gene TRBV6-6; D is unclear. The V end lost 0 bases, the J end lost 6 bases, and 12 bases lay between the germline ends. In germline, CDR1 is MNHNY, CDR2 SVGAGI (reference sequence). This CDR3 is 15 amino acids long. As DNA, the CDR3 is TGTGCCAGCAGTTACTCACATGCCTCTCTCAATGAGCAGTTCTTC. This sequence encodes CASSYSHASLNEQFF.

The CDR3 protein is CASSSEPDVTDTQYF. The CDR3 DNA reads as TGCGCCAGCAGCTCGGAACCGGACGTCACAGATACGCAGTATTTT. This chain connects TRBV5-1 to TRBJ2-3; D is unclear. The germline gives CDR1 SGHRS, CDR2 YFSETQ. Trimming stripped 3 bases from V and 2 bases from J, with 13 bases between. This CDR3 region has 15 residues.

This chain connects TRBV30 to TRBJ1-1, with unresolved D. Per the germline V gene, CDR1 is GTSNPN and CDR2 is SVGIG (reference sequence). V dropped 4 bases and J dropped 3 bases, with 6 bases sitting between them. The CDR3 loop spans 11 amino acids. The CDR3 loop is CAWISYTEAFF. CDR3 coding DNA: TGTGCCTGGATATCGTACACTGAAGCTTTCTTT. Together with reference TRBV30 and TRBJ1-1, the CDR3 gives the full variable domain: SQTIHQWPATLVQPVGSPLSLECTVEGTSNPNLYWYRQAAGRGLQLLFYSVGIGQISSEVPQNLSASRPQDRQFILSSKKLLLSDSGFYLCAWISYTEAFFGQGTRLTVV.

The rearrangement joins TRBV5-1 to TRBJ1-4; 9 nucleotides agree with TRBD1. Germline V lookup: CDR1 SGHRS, CDR2 YFSETQ. Trimming removed 3 bases from V and 5 bases from J; junction bases left unmatched: 2. The CDR3 spans 14 residues. CDR3 protein: CASSWDRVNEKLFF. Written as DNA, the CDR3 is TGCGCCAGCAGCTGGGACAGGGTCAATGAAAAACTGTTTTTT.

This chain uses TRBV2 with TRBJ2-5; 12 bases line up with TRBD2. Germline V lookup: CDR1 SNHLY, CDR2 FYNNEI. The CDR3 runs to 16 residues. The V segment lost 6 bases and the J segment 2 bases; nucleotides outside the gene matches: 7. The CDR3 loop reads CASSATSGGLQETQYF. CDR3 DNA sequence: TGTGCCAGCAGCGCCACTAGCGGGGGGCTTCAAGAGACCCAGTACTTC.

This chain connects TRBV5-6 to TRBJ2-1; D may be TRBD1 (5 bases). Trimming cost V 4 bases and J 3 bases, with 8 bases left between them. From germline, CDR1 is SGHDT and CDR2 YYEEEE. This CDR3 has 13 residues. The CDR3: CASSPGIYNEQFF. The CDR3 DNA follows: TGTGCCAGCAGCCCAGGGATCTACAATGAGCAGTTCTTC.

The J gene is TRBJ2-2, the V gene TRBV5-6; no clear D gene. The CDR3 is made up of 14 amino acids. CDR1 is SGHDT and CDR2 is YYEEEE in the germline V gene. With 1 base removed from V and 0 bases from J, the gap between germline ends came to 4 bases. The CDR3 region is CASSLQANTGELFF. The CDR3 DNA reads as TGTGCCAGCAGCTTGCAAGCGAACACCGGGGAGCTGTTTTTT.

The rearrangement joins TRBV9 to TRBJ1-2; perhaps TRBD1 as D (6 bases). CDR3 length: 14 residues. Germline-derived CDR1 and CDR2 are SGDLS and YYNGEE. Deletions cut 4 bases from V and 4 bases from J, with 14 bases between. CDR3 loop: CASSPERDIYGYTF. The DNA for the CDR3 is TGTGCCAGCAGCCCAGAACGGGACATCTATGGCTACACCTTC.

V usage is TRBV2 and J usage is TRBJ1-2, with no clear D. Germline CDR1 and CDR2: SNHLY and FYNNEI. Trimming removed 1 base from V and 4 bases from J, with 10 bases in between. This CDR3 comprises 14 residues. The CDR3 DNA follows: TGTGCCAGCAGTGAAGGGTGGGATCTCTATGGCTACACCTTC. Translated, it gives CASSEGWDLYGYTF.

This clone was seen once. This may come from a read error, since a much larger clone is one base off. The J gene is TRBJ1-2, the V gene TRBV7-9; tentative D call: TRBD1 (5 bases). The CDR3 consists of 15 residues. With 1 base removed from V and 0 bases from J, the gap between germline ends came to 9 bases. Per the germline V gene, CDR1 is SEHNR and CDR2 is FQNEAQ (reference sequence). The CDR3 region is CASSLVGAANYGYTF. The CDR3 DNA reads TGTGCCAGCAGCTTAGTAGGGGCAGCTAACTATGGCTACACCTTC.

This chain uses TRBV7-8 with TRBJ2-7; D remains unclear. V was pared by 3 bases and J by 4 bases, with 7 bases between. The CDR3 sequence is 12 residues long. CDR1 and CDR2 (germline): SGHVS, FQNEAQ. CDR3 DNA sequence: TGTGCCAGCAGCTTGCCGAATTACGAGCAGTACTTC. Protein: CASSLPNYEQYF.

V usage is TRBV13 and J usage is TRBJ2-5, with TRBD2 identical over 11 bases. CDR1 is PRHDT, CDR2 FYEKMQ, per germline (reference sequence). The CDR3 spans 14 residues. V trimming: 5 bases; J trimming: 4 bases; junction bases outside the gene matches: 3. The CDR3 loop is CASSQTSGAETQYF. The CDR3 nucleotides read TGTGCCAGCAGCCAGACTAGCGGGGCAGAGACCCAGTACTTC.

The chain links TRBV4-3 to TRBJ2-2; 7 nucleotides line up with TRBD2. The length of the CDR3 is 16 residues. Germline V gene sequence: CDR1 LGHNA, CDR2 YSLEER. Unmatched junction bases numbered 7, after V lost 0 bases and J lost 6 bases. CDR3 DNA: TGCGCCAGCAGCCAAGATGGGTGGGGAGGGCCCGGGGAGCTGTTTTTT. Its protein is CASSQDGWGGPGELFF.

The chain is built from TRBV9 and TRBJ2-7; no clear D gene. V lost 1 base and J 2 bases, leaving 13 bases between the germline ends. The CDR3 runs 15 residues. Germline-derived CDR1 and CDR2 are SGDLS and YYNGEE. CDR3 sequence reads: CASSVMGDGPYEQYF. CDR3 DNA sequence: TGTGCCAGCAGCGTAATGGGCGACGGCCCCTACGAGCAGTACTTC. The whole variable domain, remainder taken from reference TRBV9 and TRBJ2-7, is DSGVTQTPKHLITATGQRVTLRCSPRSGDLSVYWYQQSLDQGLQFLIQYYNGEERAKGNILERFSAQQFPDLHSELNLSSLELGDSALYFCASSVMGDGPYEQYFGPGTRLTVT.

The chain combines TRBV5-6 with TRBJ2-7, with TRBD1 matching 8 bases. CDR1 and CDR2 (germline): SGHDT, YYEEEE. The CDR3 consists of 16 residues. V was pared by 2 bases and J by 3 bases, with 10 bases of the junction left unmatched. The CDR3 loop is CASSFAGQALVYEQYF. As DNA, the CDR3 is TGTGCCAGCAGCTTTGCGGGACAGGCCTTAGTCTACGAGCAGTACTTC.

There are a few counts of this clone. Other DNA sequences in this sample translate to the same CDR3. This chain connects TRBV4-3 to TRBJ2-5, with D unclear. CDR1 and CDR2 from the germline V gene are LGHNA and YSLEER. CDR3 size: 13 residues. The V gene lost 0 bases and the J gene lost 5 bases, with 7 bases spanning the gap. The CDR3 here is CASSQDLEETQYF. In DNA form, the CDR3 reads TGCGCCAGCAGCCAAGATTTAGAGGAGACCCAGTACTTC.

V is TRBV27 and J is TRBJ2-1; 10 nucleotides match TRBD2. Per germline, CDR1 MNHEY and CDR2 SMNVEV (reference sequence). Germline trimming cut 4 bases from V and 6 bases from J; bases unmatched to any gene: 3. This CDR3 contains 14 residues. CDR3 region: CASSSIAGGNEQFF. In DNA, the CDR3 is TGTGCCAGCAGTTCCATAGCGGGGGGCAATGAGCAGTTCTTC.